The 14 T cell receptor beta chains given below trace back to one sample, sequenced in a study of T cell responses to AZD1222 COVID-19 vaccine. Method: immunoSEQ multiplex PCR; TCRdb's copy keeps in-frame clones and lacks some. Of 150,000 to 200,000 clones listed, under 95% are singletons. This sample comprised peripheral blood, obtained 28 days after the second AZD1222 dose. The receptors shown here come from an adult who received the AZD1222 COVID-19 vaccine.

This chain uses TRBV6-2 or TRBV6-3 with TRBJ1-1; 7 bases line up with TRBD1. This CDR3 comprises 13 residues. CDR1 is MNHEY and CDR2 is SVGEGT in the germline V gene. Unmatched junction bases numbered 0, after V lost 0 bases and J lost 5 bases. DNA for the CDR3: TGTGCCAGCAGTTACTCGACAGGGACTGAAGCTTTCTTT. Protein product: CASSYSTGTEAFF.

As concerns this clone: Distinct nucleotide sequences in the sample also encode this CDR3. The J gene is TRBJ1-3, the V gene TRBV11-2; D is ambiguous. From germline, CDR1 is SGHAT and CDR2 FQNNGV. V dropped 0 bases and J dropped 3 bases, with 0 bases sitting between them. The CDR3 contains 12 residues. The CDR3 DNA sequence: TGTGCCAGCAGCTTAGATGGAAACACCATATATTTT. This encodes CASSLDGNTIYF.

This chain links TRBV10-3 with TRBJ1-3, with unresolved D. Trimming removed 10 bases from V and 0 bases from J, with 19 bases in between. This CDR3 contains 16 residues. Germline assignment: CDR1 ENHRY and CDR2 SYGVKD. The DNA for the CDR3 is TGTGCCACGCAGTGGGTCGGTACTGGCTCTGGAAACACCATATATTTT. As protein: CATQWVGTGSGNTIYF.

The chain couples TRBV19 to TRBJ2-1; tentative D call: TRBD2 (6 bases). Germline assignment: CDR1 LNHDA and CDR2 SQIVND (reference sequence). V shed 6 bases and J shed 3 bases, with 18 bases lying between them. The CDR3 extends over 16 amino acids. CDR3 DNA: TGTGCCAGTAGCAGCGACCGGGGGAGAGGCTACAATGAGCAGTTCTTC. It codes for CASSSDRGRGYNEQFF.

This clone appeared a single time. The rearrangement uses TRBV24-1 and TRBJ2-2; 16 nucleotides line up with TRBD2. The CDR3 is 15 residues long. The germline CDR1 and CDR2 sequences are KGHDR and SFDVKD. After removal of 7 bases from V and 8 bases from J, the junction contained 3 bases not matched to a gene. The CDR3 DNA is TGTGCCACCAGGGGACTAGCGGGAGGGCCTGGGGAGCTGTTTTTT. Protein sequence: CATRGLAGGPGELFF.

V usage is TRBV5-1 and J usage is TRBJ2-5, with TRBD2 matching 8 bases. V shed 7 bases and J 5 bases; nucleotides not matched to a gene: 10. This CDR3 has 14 amino acids. The germline V gene has CDR1 SGHRS and CDR2 YFSETQ. The CDR3 DNA is TGCGCCAGCCGCGGGGGGTATACGTCCGAGACCCAGTACTTC. Its translation is CASRGGYTSETQYF.

V and J are TRBV28 and TRBJ1-6; weak D call: TRBD1 (6 bases). The CDR3 loop spans 14 amino acids. Germline assignment: CDR1 MDHEN and CDR2 SYDVKM. Trimming cost V 6 bases and J 12 bases, with 18 bases left between them. The CDR3 loop is CASRAKDRQVPLHF. The CDR3 coding sequence is TGTGCCAGCAGGGCAAAGGACAGACAGGTACCCCTCCACTTT.

This chain joins TRBV19 and TRBJ1-5, with TRBD1 matching over 9 bases. Germline CDR1 LNHDA, CDR2 SQIVND (reference sequence). The V gene end was trimmed by 9 bases and the J gene end by 2 bases; junction bases not matched to a gene: 5. The CDR3 runs to 14 residues. The CDR3: CASRQGVGNQPQHF. The DNA for the CDR3 is TGTGCCAGCAGACAGGGGGTCGGCAATCAGCCCCAGCATTTT.

The chain joins TRBV7-6 to TRBJ1-4, with TRBD1 matching 10 bases. Trimming removed 1 base from V and 3 bases from J; junction bases left unmatched: 8. This CDR3 spans 18 amino acids. Looked up from germline, CDR1 is SGHVS and CDR2 is FNYEAQ. The CDR3 here is CASSLGDRGTPANEKLFF. The CDR3 DNA reads TGTGCCAGCAGCTTAGGGGACAGGGGTACCCCTGCTAATGAAAAACTGTTTTTT.

J is TRBJ1-1 and V is TRBV10-3, with no clear D. The V gene lost 3 bases and the J gene lost 2 bases, with 7 bases spanning the gap. This CDR3 spans 13 amino acids. Germline V gene data show CDR1 as ENHRY and CDR2 as SYGVKD. The CDR3 DNA is TGTGCCATCAGTGACTACACTAACACTGAAGCTTTCTTT. Translated: CAISDYTNTEAFF.

The chain couples TRBV5-6 to TRBJ1-1; tentatively, D is TRBD1 (5 bases). This CDR3 comprises 13 residues. In germline, CDR1 is SGHDT, CDR2 YYEEEE. Trimming shortened V by 1 base and J by 5 bases, and 9 bases separated the two germline ends. The CDR3 spells CASSLQGGTEAFF. DNA of the CDR3: TGTGCCAGCAGCTTGCAGGGAGGAACTGAAGCTTTCTTT.

The chain combines TRBV3-1 (or the pseudogene TRBV3-2) with TRBJ2-1; D possibly uses TRBD1 or TRBD2 (7 bases each). CDR3 length: 13 residues. Germline V gene sequence: CDR1 LGHDT, CDR2 YNNKEL (reference sequence). Trimming shortened V by 1 base and J by 9 bases, and 10 bases separated the two germline ends. The CDR3 nucleotides are TGTGCCAGCAGCCAAGCAGGGGGGGCTGAGCAGTTCTTC. This sequence encodes CASSQAGGAEQFF.

This chain joins TRBV18 and TRBJ1-1; D gene uncertain. V was cut by 3 bases and J by 1 base, with 9 bases left in between. The V gene's germline CDR1 is KGHSH and CDR2 LQKENI. CDR3 length: 14 amino acids. CDR3 amino acids: CASSPTTQNTEAFF. CDR3 bases: TGTGCCAGCTCACCGACCACCCAGAACACTGAAGCTTTCTTT.

The chain has TRBV6-1 and TRBJ1-5; tentative D call: TRBD1 (5 bases). Germline CDR1 and CDR2: MNHNS and SASEGT. V was pared by 1 base and J by 7 bases, with 11 bases between. The CDR3 sequence is 14 residues long. Here the CDR3 reads CASSEVPGRQPQHF. The CDR3 nucleotides read TGTGCCAGCAGTGAAGTTCCAGGGAGACAGCCCCAGCATTTT.